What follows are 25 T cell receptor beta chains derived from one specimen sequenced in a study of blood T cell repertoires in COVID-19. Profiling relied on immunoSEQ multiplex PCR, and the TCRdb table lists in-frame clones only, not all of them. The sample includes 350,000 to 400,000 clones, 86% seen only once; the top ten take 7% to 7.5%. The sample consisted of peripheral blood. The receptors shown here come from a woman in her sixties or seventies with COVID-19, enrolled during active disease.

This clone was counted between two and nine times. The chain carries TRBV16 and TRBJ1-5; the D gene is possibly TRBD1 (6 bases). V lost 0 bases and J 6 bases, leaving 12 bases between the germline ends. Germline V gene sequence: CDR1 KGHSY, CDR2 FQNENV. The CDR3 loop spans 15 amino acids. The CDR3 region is CASSQSSRGGQPQHF. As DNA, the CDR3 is TGTGCCAGCAGCCAATCTAGCAGGGGCGGTCAGCCCCAGCATTTT.

The CDR3 spells CATRVADSPLHF. Here the CDR3 DNA reads TGTGCCACCCGAGTGGCGGATTCACCCCTCCACTTT. This rearrangement joins TRBV6-5 to TRBJ1-6, with D unclear. Germline CDR1 MNHEY, CDR2 SVGAGI. Trimming left V 10 bases short and J 8 bases short, with 12 bases between. The CDR3 loop spans 12 amino acids.

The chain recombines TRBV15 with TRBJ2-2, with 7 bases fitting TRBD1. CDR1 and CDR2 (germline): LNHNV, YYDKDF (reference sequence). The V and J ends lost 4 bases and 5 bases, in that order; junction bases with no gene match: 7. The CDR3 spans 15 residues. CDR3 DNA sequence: TGTGCCACCAGCAAAACAGGGGAGCGAACCGGGGAGCTGTTTTTT. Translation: CATSKTGERTGELFF. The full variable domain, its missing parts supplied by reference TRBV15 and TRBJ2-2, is DAMVIQNPRYQVTQFGKPVTLSCSQTLNHNVMYWYQQKSSQAPKLLFHYYDKDFNNEADTPDNFQSRRPNTSFCFLDIRSPGLGDTAMYLCATSKTGERTGELFFGEGSRLTVL.

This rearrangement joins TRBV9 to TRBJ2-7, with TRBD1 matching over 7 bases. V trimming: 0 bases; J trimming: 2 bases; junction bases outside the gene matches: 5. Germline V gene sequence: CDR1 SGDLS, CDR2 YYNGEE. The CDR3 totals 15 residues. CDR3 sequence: CASSVEQGSTYEQYF. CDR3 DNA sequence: TGTGCCAGCAGCGTAGAACAGGGGAGCACCTACGAGCAGTACTTC. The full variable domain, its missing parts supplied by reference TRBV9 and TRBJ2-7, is DSGVTQTPKHLITATGQRVTLRCSPRSGDLSVYWYQQSLDQGLQFLIQYYNGEERAKGNILERFSAQQFPDLHSELNLSSLELGDSALYFCASSVEQGSTYEQYFGPGTRLTVT.

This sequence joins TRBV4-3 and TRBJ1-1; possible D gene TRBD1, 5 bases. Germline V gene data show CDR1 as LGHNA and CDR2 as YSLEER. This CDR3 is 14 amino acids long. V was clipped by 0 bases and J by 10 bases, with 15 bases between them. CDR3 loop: CASSQDSRVHGAFF. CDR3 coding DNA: TGCGCCAGCAGCCAAGATAGCAGGGTCCATGGAGCTTTCTTT.

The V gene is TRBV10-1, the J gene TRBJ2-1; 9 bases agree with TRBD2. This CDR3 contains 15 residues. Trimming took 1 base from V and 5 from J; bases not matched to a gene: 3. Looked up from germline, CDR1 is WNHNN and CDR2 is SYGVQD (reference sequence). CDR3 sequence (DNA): TGCGCCAGCAGTGAGTTAGCGGGGGACGACAATGAGCAGTTCTTC. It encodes CASSELAGDDNEQFF.

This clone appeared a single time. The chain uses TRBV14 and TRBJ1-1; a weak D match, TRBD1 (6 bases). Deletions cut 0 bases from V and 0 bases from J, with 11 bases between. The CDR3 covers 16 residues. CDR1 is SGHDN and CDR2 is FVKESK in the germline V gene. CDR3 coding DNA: TGTGCCAGCAGCCAAGATCTGGGACACATGAACACTGAAGCTTTCTTT. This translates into CASSQDLGHMNTEAFF. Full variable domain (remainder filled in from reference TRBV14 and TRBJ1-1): EAGVTQFPSHSVIEKGQTVTLRCDPISGHDNLYWYRRVMGKEIKFLLHFVKESKQDESGMPNNRFLAERTGGTYSTLKVQPAELEDSGVYFCASSQDLGHMNTEAFFGQGTRLTVV.

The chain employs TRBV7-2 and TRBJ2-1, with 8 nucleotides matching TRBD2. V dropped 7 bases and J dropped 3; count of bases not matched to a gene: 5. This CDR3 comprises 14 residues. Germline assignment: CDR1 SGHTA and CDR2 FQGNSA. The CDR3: CASTPGGGYNEQFF. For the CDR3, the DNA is TGTGCCAGCACCCCCGGGGGGGGCTACAATGAGCAGTTCTTC.

In DNA, the CDR3 is TGTGCCAGCTATACCCCCGCAGGGGGCTCAGAGACCCAGTACTTC. Translation: CASYTPAGGSETQYF. The rearrangement joins TRBV6-5 to TRBJ2-5; 8 positions agree with TRBD1. CDR3 length equals 15 residues. Trimming cost V 8 bases and J 4 bases; bases outside gene matches: 12. CDR1 is MNHEY and CDR2 is SVGAGI in the germline V gene.

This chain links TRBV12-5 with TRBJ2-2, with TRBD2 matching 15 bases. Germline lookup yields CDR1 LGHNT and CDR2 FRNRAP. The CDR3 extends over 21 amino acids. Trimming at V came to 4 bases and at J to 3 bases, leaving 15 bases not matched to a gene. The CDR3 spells CASGSAPLPGLAGGDTGELFF. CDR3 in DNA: TGTGCTAGTGGTTCCGCCCCTTTGCCGGGACTAGCGGGGGGAGACACCGGGGAGCTGTTTTTT. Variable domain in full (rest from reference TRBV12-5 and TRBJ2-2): DARVTQTPRHKVTEMGQEVTMRCQPILGHNTVFWYRQTMMQGLELLAYFRNRAPLDDSGMPKDRFSAEMPDATLATLKIQPSEPRDSAVYFCASGSAPLPGLAGGDTGELFFGEGSRLTVL.

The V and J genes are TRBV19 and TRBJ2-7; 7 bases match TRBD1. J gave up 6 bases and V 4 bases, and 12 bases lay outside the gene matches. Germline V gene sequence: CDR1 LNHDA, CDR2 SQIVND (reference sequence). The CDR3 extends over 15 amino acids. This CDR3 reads CASSTATGLSGEQYF. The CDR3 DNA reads TGTGCCAGTAGTACCGCGACAGGGCTATCCGGCGAGCAGTACTTC. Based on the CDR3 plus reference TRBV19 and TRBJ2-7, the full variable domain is DGGITQSPKYLFRKEGQNVTLSCEQNLNHDAMYWYRQDPGQGLRLIYYSQIVNDFQKGDIAEGYSVSREKKESFPLTVTSAQKNPTAFYLCASSTATGLSGEQYFGPGTRLTVT.

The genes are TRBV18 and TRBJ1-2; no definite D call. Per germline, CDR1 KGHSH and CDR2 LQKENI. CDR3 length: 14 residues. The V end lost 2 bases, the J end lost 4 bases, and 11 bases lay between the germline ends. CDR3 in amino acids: CASSPNLNLYGYTF. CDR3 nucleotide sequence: TGTGCCAGCTCACCAAATCTAAACCTCTATGGCTACACCTTC. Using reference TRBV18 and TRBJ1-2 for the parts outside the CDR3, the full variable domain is NAGVMQNPRHLVRRRGQEARLRCSPMKGHSHVYWYRQLPEEGLKFMVYLQKENIIDESGMPKERFSAEFPKEGPSILRIQQVVRGDSAAYFCASSPNLNLYGYTFGSGTRLTVV.

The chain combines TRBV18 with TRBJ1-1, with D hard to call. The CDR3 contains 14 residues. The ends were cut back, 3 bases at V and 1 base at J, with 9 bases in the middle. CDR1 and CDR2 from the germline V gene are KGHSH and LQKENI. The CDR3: CASSPEGGNTEAFF. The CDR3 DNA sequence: TGTGCCAGCTCACCTGAGGGCGGGAACACTGAAGCTTTCTTT.

The CDR3 region is CASSLASGIYNEQFF. The CDR3 DNA reads TGTGCCAGCAGCTTGGCTAGCGGAATCTACAATGAGCAGTTCTTC. The rearrangement links TRBV5-5 to TRBJ2-1; 7 bases fit TRBD2. This CDR3 has 15 residues. The V gene end was trimmed by 0 bases and the J gene end by 3 bases; junction bases not matched to a gene: 3. Germline V gene sequence: CDR1 SGHKS, CDR2 YYEKEE (reference sequence).

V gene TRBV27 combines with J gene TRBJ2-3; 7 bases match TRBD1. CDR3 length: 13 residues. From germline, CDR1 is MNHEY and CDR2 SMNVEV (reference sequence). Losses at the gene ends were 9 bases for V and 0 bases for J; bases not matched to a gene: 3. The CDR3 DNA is TGTGCCAGTCGACAGGGTAGCACAGATACGCAGTATTTT. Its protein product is CASRQGSTDTQYF.

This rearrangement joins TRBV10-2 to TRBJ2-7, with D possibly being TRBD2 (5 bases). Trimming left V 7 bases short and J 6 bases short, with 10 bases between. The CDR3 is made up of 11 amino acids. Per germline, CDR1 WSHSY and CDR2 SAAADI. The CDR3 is CASTAGGEQYF. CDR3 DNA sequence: TGCGCCAGCACCGCGGGCGGCGAGCAGTACTTC.

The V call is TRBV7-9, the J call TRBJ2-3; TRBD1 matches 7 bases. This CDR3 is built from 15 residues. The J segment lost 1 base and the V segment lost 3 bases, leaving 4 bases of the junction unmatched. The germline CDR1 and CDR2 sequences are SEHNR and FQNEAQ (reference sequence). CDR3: CASSFGQEGTDTQYF. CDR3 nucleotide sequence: TGTGCCAGCAGCTTCGGACAGGAAGGCACAGATACGCAGTATTTT. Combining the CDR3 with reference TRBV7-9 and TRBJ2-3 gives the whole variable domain DTGVSQNPRHKITKRGQNVTFRCDPISEHNRLYWYRQTLGQGPEFLTYFQNEAQLEKSRLLSDRFSAERPKGSFSTLEIQRTEQGDSAMYLCASSFGQEGTDTQYFGPGTRLTVL.

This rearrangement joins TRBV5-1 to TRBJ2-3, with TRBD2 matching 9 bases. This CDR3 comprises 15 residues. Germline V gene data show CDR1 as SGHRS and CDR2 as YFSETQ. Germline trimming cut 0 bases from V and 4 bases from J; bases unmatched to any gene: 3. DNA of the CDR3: TGCGCCAGCAGCTTGGGCGGGGGGGCTCCAGATACGCAGTATTTT. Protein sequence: CASSLGGGAPDTQYF.

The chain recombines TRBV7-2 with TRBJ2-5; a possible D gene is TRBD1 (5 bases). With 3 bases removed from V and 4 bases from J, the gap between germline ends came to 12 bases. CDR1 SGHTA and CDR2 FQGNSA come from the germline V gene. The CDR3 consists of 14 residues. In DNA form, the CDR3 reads TGTGCCAGCAGCTTCAACCCAGGGCCAGAGACCCAGTACTTC. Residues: CASSFNPGPETQYF.

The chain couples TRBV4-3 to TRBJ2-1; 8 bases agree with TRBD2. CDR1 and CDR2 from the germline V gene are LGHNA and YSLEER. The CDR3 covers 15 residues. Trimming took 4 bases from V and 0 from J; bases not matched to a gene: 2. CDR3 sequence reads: CASSPRGDSYNEQFF. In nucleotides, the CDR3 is TGCGCCAGCAGCCCGCGGGGGGACTCCTACAATGAGCAGTTCTTC.

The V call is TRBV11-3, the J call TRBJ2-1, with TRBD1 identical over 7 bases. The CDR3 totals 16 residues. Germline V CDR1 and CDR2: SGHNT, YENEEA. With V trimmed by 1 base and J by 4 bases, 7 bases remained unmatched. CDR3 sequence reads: CASSLGYRGTYNEQFF. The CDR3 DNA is TGTGCCAGCAGCTTAGGGTACAGGGGTACTTACAATGAGCAGTTCTTC.

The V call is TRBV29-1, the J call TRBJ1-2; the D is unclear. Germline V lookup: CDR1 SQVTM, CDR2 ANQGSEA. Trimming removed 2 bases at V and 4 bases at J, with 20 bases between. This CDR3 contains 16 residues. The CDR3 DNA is TGCAGCGTTGAAAGGCCTCTAAGCGGGATACTCTATGGCTACACCTTC. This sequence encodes CSVERPLSGILYGYTF.

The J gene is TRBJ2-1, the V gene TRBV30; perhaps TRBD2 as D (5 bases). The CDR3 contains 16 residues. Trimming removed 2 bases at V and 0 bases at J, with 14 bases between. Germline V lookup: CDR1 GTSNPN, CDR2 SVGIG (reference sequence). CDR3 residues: CAWSQIYTSSYNEQFF. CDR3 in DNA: TGTGCCTGGAGTCAGATCTATACTAGCTCCTACAATGAGCAGTTCTTC.

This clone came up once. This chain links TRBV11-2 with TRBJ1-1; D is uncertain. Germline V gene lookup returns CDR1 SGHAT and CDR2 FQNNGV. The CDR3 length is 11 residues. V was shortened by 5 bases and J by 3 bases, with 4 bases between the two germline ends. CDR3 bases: TGTGCCAGCAGCCGCGACACTGAAGCTTTCTTT. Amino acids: CASSRDTEAFF.

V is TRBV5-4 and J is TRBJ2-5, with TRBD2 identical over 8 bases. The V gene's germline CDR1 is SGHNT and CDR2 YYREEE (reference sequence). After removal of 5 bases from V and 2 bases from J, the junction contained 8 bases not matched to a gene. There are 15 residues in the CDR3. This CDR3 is CASSLPSGGQETQYF. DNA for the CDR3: TGTGCCAGCAGTTTGCCGTCGGGGGGGCAAGAGACCCAGTACTTC.